Listed below are T cell receptor beta chains from one sample, sequenced in a study of T cell repertoires in cytomegalovirus infection. A single record per CDR3 protein comes from TCRdb applying MiXCR to the reads. The sample includes approximately 200,000 distinct CDR3 sequences, 28% of them seen just once. The sequenced material came from PBMCs. All receptors derive from a human donor in good health (CMV status not recorded). Some clones in this sample may be carry-over from other donors' samples. CDR3s include the opening cysteine and the closing phenylalanine or tryptophan. The order of the fields is clone size, V gene, CDR3 length, D gene, J gene, CDR3 protein, CDR3 DNA. The D gene is left open where the match is weak. Clone size, where shown, is once, few, many, or a class for clones that have expanded.

few	TRBV20-1	18	TRBD2	TRBJ2-1	CSASPLRRASGAYNEQFF	TGCAGTGCTAGCCCCTTAAGACGGGCTAGCGGGGCCTACAATGAGCAGTTCTTC
-	TRBV2	14	-	TRBJ2-5	CASRHPRGRRTQYF	TGTGCCAGCAGACACCCCAGGGGTCGGAGGACCCAGTACTTC
-	TRBV7-4	15	TRBD1	TRBJ1-1	CASSFIGQGNTEAFF	TGTGCCAGCAGCTTCATTGGACAGGGGAACACTGAAGCTTTCTTT
many	TRBV6-1	13	-	TRBJ1-1	CASSDDRAEGAFF	TGTGCCAGCAGTGACGACCGGGCCGAAGGAGCTTTCTTT
-	TRBV6-2/TRBV6-3	14	-	TRBJ2-2	CASSVNRNTGELFF	TGTGCCAGCAGTGTAAACAGAAACACCGGGGAGCTGTTTTTT
-	TRBV6-5	19	TRBD2	TRBJ2-1	CASSYVGLAGGLSYNEQFF	TGTGCCAGCAGTTACGTGGGACTAGCGGGGGGGCTCTCCTACAATGAGCAGTTCTTC
few	TRBV12-3/TRBV12-4	13	-	TRBJ1-3	CASGREAGNTIYF	TGTGCCAGCGGTCGGGAAGCTGGAAACACCATATATTTT
many	TRBV7-8	14	-	TRBJ2-3	CASSLGGLTDTQYF	TGTGCCAGCAGCTTAGGCGGCCTCACAGATACGCAGTATTTT
many	TRBV7-8	15	-	TRBJ2-5	CASSLGSGKQETQYF	TGTGCCAGCAGCTTAGGGTCGGGGAAACAAGAGACCCAGTACTTC
-	TRBV7-6	16	-	TRBJ1-1	CASSLVPGIVLGEAFF	TGTGCCAGCAGCTTAGTGCCGGGTATAGTACTAGGTGAAGCTTTCTTT
few	TRBV11-2	14	-	TRBJ2-5	CASSFDSRGETQYF	TGTGCCAGCAGCTTTGACTCCCGGGGGGAGACCCAGTACTTC
-	TRBV29-1	14	-	TRBJ1-1	CSVEPGFMNTEAFF	TGCAGCGTGGAGCCGGGGTTTATGAACACTGAAGCTTTCTTT
once	TRBV19	15	TRBD1	TRBJ1-6	CASSIRQGAVSPLHF	TGTGCCAGTAGTATCCGGCAGGGGGCCGTTTCACCCCTCCACTTT
many	TRBV7-2	15	-	TRBJ1-4	CASSLNSGGPEKLFF	TGTGCCAGCAGCTTAAACTCGGGGGGCCCTGAAAAACTGTTTTTT
-	TRBV20-1	16	TRBD2	TRBJ2-2	CSARTSGGAGTGELFF	TGCAGTGCTAGAACTAGCGGGGGGGCGGGCACCGGGGAGCTGTTTTTT
few	TRBV29-1	14	-	TRBJ2-5	CSVSSGASSETQYF	TGCAGCGTTTCCTCGGGGGCGAGTAGCGAGACCCAGTACTTC
-	TRBV6-2/TRBV6-3	12	-	TRBJ1-5	CASRDSNQPQHF	TGTGCCAGCAGGGATAGCAATCAGCCCCAGCATTTT
few	TRBV7-3	14	-	TRBJ2-1	CASSLSGRGNEQFF	TGTGCCAGCAGCTTAAGTGGCAGGGGAAATGAGCAGTTCTTC
few	TRBV11-2	16	TRBD2	TRBJ2-1	CASSFAGGSSYNEQFF	TGTGCCAGCAGCTTCGCGGGGGGGAGCTCCTACAATGAGCAGTTCTTC
-	TRBV7-2	16	TRBD1	TRBJ2-7	CASRSRTGESSYEQYF	TGTGCCAGCAGATCGAGGACAGGGGAAAGCAGTTACGAGCAGTACTTC
-	TRBV2	16	-	TRBJ2-4	CASNVQQGLAKNIQYF	TGTGCCAGCAATGTCCAACAGGGACTAGCCAAAAACATTCAGTACTTC
many	TRBV7-9	15	TRBD1	TRBJ2-1	CASSSDRRQNNEQFF	TGTGCCAGCAGCTCGGACAGGAGGCAGAACAATGAGCAGTTCTTC
many	TRBV10-3	15	-	TRBJ1-2	CAISALGNQNYGYTF	TGTGCCATCAGTGCGTTAGGGAATCAAAACTATGGCTACACCTTC
few	TRBV6-2/TRBV6-3	14	TRBD1	TRBJ1-1	CASSRGTANTEAFF	TGTGCCAGCAGTCGCGGGACAGCGAACACTGAAGCTTTCTTT
-	TRBV7-9	14	-	TRBJ1-1	CASSFSAENTEAFF	TGTGCCAGCAGCTTCTCTGCGGAGAACACTGAAGCTTTCTTT